These T cell receptor beta chains were read from a single sample in a study of yellow fever vaccine responses in identical twins. TCRdb redid the calling of the RT-PCR reads with MiXCR, one entry per CDR3 protein. Among 4,500 to 5,500 distinct CDR3 sequences listed, roughly 90% were seen once. Sequenced here: T cells from blood (PBMCs), unsorted or a sorted subset (not recorded which), sampled before or after yellow fever vaccination (not recorded which). These receptors all stem from a woman in her late teens or twenties who received the yellow fever vaccine. The CDR3 runs from the conserved cysteine through the conserved F or W. The D gene is left open where the match is weak. Rows may omit the clone size; those that give it use once, few, many or a size class.

d_call: TRBD2
v_call: TRBV7-9
j_call: TRBJ2-5
clone_size: -
cdr3_aa: CASSPPGPWEGQYF
cdr3_nt: TGTGCCAGCAGCCCCCCGGGACCTTGGGAGGGCCAGTACTTC

d_call: TRBD1
v_call: TRBV19
j_call: TRBJ2-6
clone_size: -
cdr3_aa: CASSPRDRVTAGANVLTF
cdr3_nt: TGTGCCAGTAGTCCGCGGGACAGGGTAACTGCTGGGGCCAACGTCCTGACTTTC

d_call: TRBD2
v_call: TRBV6-1
j_call: TRBJ2-3
clone_size: -
cdr3_aa: CASSLIAGDGTDTQYF
cdr3_nt: TGTGCCAGCAGTCTAATAGCGGGAGATGGCACAGATACGCAGTATTTT

d_call: -
v_call: TRBV6-1
j_call: TRBJ1-2
clone_size: -
cdr3_aa: CASSIRQVGGYTF
cdr3_nt: TGTGCCAGCAGCATCCGACAGGTCGGCGGCTACACCTTC

d_call: -
v_call: TRBV12-3/TRBV12-4
j_call: TRBJ2-2
clone_size: once
cdr3_aa: CASSYGGYTGELFF
cdr3_nt: TGTGCCAGCAGTTATGGGGGGTACACCGGGGAGCTGTTTTTT

d_call: TRBD1
v_call: TRBV15
j_call: TRBJ1-2
clone_size: few
cdr3_aa: CATSRETTGSNYGYTF
cdr3_nt: TGTGCCACCAGCAGAGAAACGACAGGGAGTAACTATGGCTACACCTTC

d_call: TRBD2
v_call: TRBV2
j_call: TRBJ2-7
clone_size: -
cdr3_aa: CASTLSGNYEQYF
cdr3_nt: TGTGCCAGCACCCTTAGCGGGAACTACGAGCAGTACTTC

d_call: -
v_call: TRBV20-1
j_call: TRBJ2-1
clone_size: -
cdr3_aa: CSATNGGSGSNEQFF
cdr3_nt: TGCAGTGCTACCAATGGAGGTTCGGGCAGCAATGAGCAGTTCTTC

d_call: TRBD2
v_call: TRBV7-2
j_call: TRBJ2-7
clone_size: -
cdr3_aa: CASSLAGAAYEQYF
cdr3_nt: TGTGCCAGCAGTTTAGCGGGAGCCGCCTACGAGCAGTACTTC

d_call: -
v_call: TRBV7-3
j_call: TRBJ2-5
clone_size: -
cdr3_aa: CASSLNGQRETQYF
cdr3_nt: TGTGCCAGCAGCTTAAATGGGCAGCGAGAGACCCAGTACTTC

d_call: -
v_call: TRBV7-9
j_call: TRBJ1-1
clone_size: once
cdr3_aa: CATQGKAGEAFF
cdr3_nt: TGTGCCACCCAAGGAAAGGCCGGTGAAGCTTTCTTT

d_call: -
v_call: TRBV11-3
j_call: TRBJ2-4
clone_size: -
cdr3_aa: CASSLDAKNIQYF
cdr3_nt: TGTGCCAGCAGCTTAGATGCCAAAAACATTCAGTACTTC

d_call: TRBD1
v_call: TRBV24-1
j_call: TRBJ2-2
clone_size: -
cdr3_aa: CAINRGNTGELFF
cdr3_nt: TGTGCCATAAACAGGGGAAACACCGGGGAGCTGTTTTTT

d_call: -
v_call: TRBV4-1
j_call: TRBJ2-1
clone_size: once
cdr3_aa: CASSPGPSSYNEQFF
cdr3_nt: TGCGCCAGCAGCCCCGGACCCTCTTCCTACAATGAGCAGTTCTTC

d_call: -
v_call: TRBV18
j_call: TRBJ1-2
clone_size: -
cdr3_aa: CASSPPGASTF
cdr3_nt: TGTGCCAGCTCACCACCGGGCGCGTCCACCTTC

d_call: TRBD2
v_call: TRBV30
j_call: TRBJ2-2
clone_size: -
cdr3_aa: CAWSGLAGQNTGELFF
cdr3_nt: TGTGCCTGGAGTGGACTAGCGGGGCAGAACACCGGGGAGCTGTTTTTT

d_call: -
v_call: TRBV6-7
j_call: TRBJ1-6
clone_size: -
cdr3_aa: CASSLLAGNSPLHF
cdr3_nt: TGTGCCAGCAGTTTGTTGGCAGGGAATTCACCCCTCCACTTT

d_call: -
v_call: TRBV24-1
j_call: TRBJ2-3
clone_size: -
cdr3_aa: CATSDLGPNTDTQYF
cdr3_nt: TGTGCCACCAGTGATTTGGGGCCAAACACAGATACGCAGTATTTT

d_call: -
v_call: TRBV18
j_call: TRBJ1-1
clone_size: -
cdr3_aa: CASSPVHTEAFF
cdr3_nt: TGTGCCAGCTCACCGGTACACACTGAAGCTTTCTTT

d_call: -
v_call: TRBV6-2/TRBV6-3
j_call: TRBJ1-2
clone_size: once
cdr3_aa: CASSYERSGYTF
cdr3_nt: TGTGCCAGCAGTTATGAAAGGAGTGGCTACACCTTC

d_call: -
v_call: TRBV7-1
j_call: TRBJ2-1
clone_size: -
cdr3_aa: CASSSLLAGEDNEQFF
cdr3_nt: TGTGCCAGCAGCTCCCTTTTGGCAGGGGAAGACAATGAGCAGTTCTTC

d_call: -
v_call: TRBV21-1
j_call: TRBJ2-7
clone_size: -
cdr3_aa: CASSPREREGLNEQYF
cdr3_nt: TGTGCCAGCAGCCCCAGAGAGCGGGAGGGCCTCAACGAGCAGTACTTC

d_call: -
v_call: TRBV14
j_call: TRBJ2-7
clone_size: -
cdr3_aa: CASSQDSDYEQYF
cdr3_nt: TGTGCCAGCAGCCAAGACTCAGACTACGAGCAGTACTTC

d_call: -
v_call: TRBV11-1
j_call: TRBJ1-1
clone_size: -
cdr3_aa: CASSLGLHTEAFF
cdr3_nt: TGTGCCAGCAGCTTGGGGCTACACACTGAAGCTTTCTTT

d_call: TRBD1
v_call: TRBV19
j_call: TRBJ2-1
clone_size: -
cdr3_aa: CASSTTGTGNNEQFF
cdr3_nt: TGTGCCAGTAGTACGACCGGGACAGGGAACAATGAGCAGTTCTTC

d_call: TRBD2
v_call: TRBV11-2
j_call: TRBJ2-3
clone_size: -
cdr3_aa: CASSLFLAGAADTQYF
cdr3_nt: TGTGCCAGCAGCTTATTTCTAGCGGGAGCTGCAGATACGCAGTATTTT

d_call: -
v_call: TRBV11-1
j_call: TRBJ1-1
clone_size: few
cdr3_aa: CASRRGPITANTEAFF
cdr3_nt: TGTGCCAGCAGGCGGGGTCCCATAACTGCGAACACTGAAGCTTTCTTT

d_call: -
v_call: TRBV3-1
j_call: TRBJ2-7
clone_size: -
cdr3_aa: CASSQVGIHSYEQYF
cdr3_nt: TGTGCCAGCAGCCAAGTCGGCATCCACTCCTACGAGCAGTACTTC

d_call: -
v_call: TRBV5-1
j_call: TRBJ2-5
clone_size: -
cdr3_aa: CASSLALGLPSDQYF
cdr3_nt: TGCGCCAGCAGCTTGGCTTTGGGACTCCCATCCGACCAGTACTTC

d_call: -
v_call: TRBV5-1
j_call: TRBJ2-1
clone_size: few
cdr3_aa: CASSLVGGEVGEQFF
cdr3_nt: TGCGCCAGCAGCTTGGTAGGGGGGGAAGTTGGTGAGCAGTTCTTC

d_call: TRBD2
v_call: TRBV7-6
j_call: TRBJ2-1
clone_size: -
cdr3_aa: CASKLAGGPYNEQFF
cdr3_nt: TGTGCCAGCAAATTAGCGGGAGGGCCCTACAATGAGCAGTTCTTC

d_call: -
v_call: TRBV29-1
j_call: TRBJ2-5
clone_size: -
cdr3_aa: CSVEPGSETQYF
cdr3_nt: TGCAGCGTTGAACCGGGTTCGGAGACCCAGTACTTC

d_call: TRBD1
v_call: TRBV24-1
j_call: TRBJ2-2
clone_size: few
cdr3_aa: CATGGTGESGELFF
cdr3_nt: TGTGCCACCGGCGGGACAGGGGAGTCCGGGGAGCTGTTTTTT

d_call: TRBD1
v_call: TRBV12-3/TRBV12-4
j_call: TRBJ2-2
clone_size: -
cdr3_aa: CASRQTGGTGELFF
cdr3_nt: TGTGCCAGCAGGCAGACAGGGGGGACCGGGGAGCTGTTTTTT

d_call: TRBD1
v_call: TRBV10-3
j_call: TRBJ2-3
clone_size: -
cdr3_aa: CAISRGGQGTDTQYF
cdr3_nt: TGTGCCATCAGCAGGGGAGGACAGGGTACAGATACGCAGTATTTT

d_call: TRBD1
v_call: TRBV7-6
j_call: TRBJ2-7
clone_size: -
cdr3_aa: CASSRDRGREQYF
cdr3_nt: TGTGCCAGCAGCCGAGACAGGGGACGCGAGCAGTACTTC

d_call: TRBD2
v_call: TRBV11-1
j_call: TRBJ2-3
clone_size: -
cdr3_aa: CASSFLPAGGSTDTQYF
cdr3_nt: TGTGCCAGCAGCTTTCTGCCCGCGGGGGGTTCCACAGATACGCAGTATTTT

d_call: TRBD1
v_call: TRBV5-1
j_call: TRBJ2-7
clone_size: -
cdr3_aa: CASSPGTGSSYEQYF
cdr3_nt: TGCGCCAGCAGCCCTGGGACAGGGTCCTCCTACGAGCAGTACTTC

d_call: -
v_call: TRBV7-8
j_call: TRBJ2-5
clone_size: -
cdr3_aa: CASSLVGPQETQYF
cdr3_nt: TGTGCCAGCAGCTTAGTCGGACCCCAAGAGACCCAGTACTTC

d_call: TRBD2
v_call: TRBV11-1
j_call: TRBJ2-7
clone_size: -
cdr3_aa: CASSFGGTSATYEQYF
cdr3_nt: TGTGCCAGCAGCTTCGGAGGGACTAGCGCGACCTACGAGCAGTACTTC

d_call: TRBD1
v_call: TRBV7-1
j_call: TRBJ2-1
clone_size: -
cdr3_aa: CASSSGTGSAISYNEQFF
cdr3_nt: TGTGCCAGCAGCTCCGGGACAGGTTCGGCAATCTCCTACAATGAGCAGTTCTTC

d_call: TRBD1
v_call: TRBV4-1
j_call: TRBJ2-7
clone_size: -
cdr3_aa: CASSLGTGASEQYF
cdr3_nt: TGCGCCAGCAGCCTCGGGACAGGGGCGAGCGAGCAGTACTTC

d_call: TRBD1
v_call: TRBV28
j_call: TRBJ2-2
clone_size: -
cdr3_aa: CASRDSSNTGELFF
cdr3_nt: TGTGCCAGCCGGGACAGCTCGAACACCGGGGAGCTGTTTTTT

d_call: -
v_call: TRBV6-2/TRBV6-3
j_call: TRBJ1-6
clone_size: few
cdr3_aa: CASSYSSAGSGSPLHF
cdr3_nt: TGTGCCAGCAGTTACAGTTCGGCAGGGTCGGGCTCACCCCTCCACTTT

d_call: -
v_call: TRBV11-2
j_call: TRBJ2-1
clone_size: -
cdr3_aa: CASNSETPYNEQFF
cdr3_nt: TGTGCCAGCAATAGCGAAACTCCGTACAATGAGCAGTTCTTC

d_call: -
v_call: TRBV4-2
j_call: TRBJ2-7
clone_size: -
cdr3_aa: CASSQSGNVEQYF
cdr3_nt: TGTGCCAGCAGCCAAAGTGGTAATGTCGAGCAGTACTTC

d_call: TRBD1
v_call: TRBV11-1
j_call: TRBJ1-1
clone_size: -
cdr3_aa: CASSFFPNRKGGAGTEAFF
cdr3_nt: TGTGCCAGCAGCTTCTTTCCTAACAGAAAAGGGGGCGCGGGCACTGAAGCTTTCTTT

d_call: -
v_call: TRBV4-3
j_call: TRBJ1-3
clone_size: -
cdr3_aa: CASSPNRNTIYF
cdr3_nt: TGCGCCAGCAGCCCCAACCGAAACACCATATATTTT

d_call: -
v_call: TRBV30
j_call: TRBJ2-1
clone_size: -
cdr3_aa: CAWSVRGHEQFF
cdr3_nt: TGTGCCTGGAGTGTCCGGGGCCATGAGCAGTTCTTC

d_call: TRBD1
v_call: TRBV29-1
j_call: TRBJ2-3
clone_size: few
cdr3_aa: CSVDGGRQGPDTQYF
cdr3_nt: TGCAGCGTTGATGGTGGGAGACAGGGGCCAGATACGCAGTATTTT

d_call: -
v_call: TRBV20-1
j_call: TRBJ2-2
clone_size: -
cdr3_aa: CSASGSTGELFF
cdr3_nt: TGCAGTGCTAGCGGGAGCACCGGGGAGCTGTTTTTT

d_call: -
v_call: TRBV29-1
j_call: TRBJ2-5
clone_size: -
cdr3_aa: CSAEGPGETQYF
cdr3_nt: TGCAGCGCTGAGGGTCCTGGAGAGACCCAGTACTTC

d_call: -
v_call: TRBV20-1
j_call: TRBJ2-3
clone_size: -
cdr3_aa: CSARDPGFGTQYF
cdr3_nt: TGCAGTGCTAGAGATCCGGGATTTGGTACGCAGTATTTT